The source of this TCR beta chain is a study of T cells in Graves' hyperthyroidism and ophthalmopathy. The study's findings and limits: Stable hyperthyroidism was told apart from ophthalmopathy by a model built on 13 V-J features.

There were TCR beta CDR3 regions amplified from RNA transcripts. The TCR CDR3 first-round RT-PCR relied on the HTBI primer set. TCRdb reanalysed the multiplex PCR reads using MiXCR and keeps one entry per CDR3 protein. The sample lists about 720,000 distinct CDR3 sequences; around 17% were seen once. This clonotype turned up a few times. Antigen: not known. Orbital computed tomography, thyroid ultrasound, serum thyroxine and TRAb, and clinical symptoms together informed the diagnoses. The origin of this receptor is a man between 18 and 29 years old with Graves' hyperthyroidism. Sample: blood.

The CDR3 DNA is TGTGCCATCAGTGAGTCGATTCCTGATTGGGGACTAGCGGTCCCCCCGACCCAGTACTTC. Its translation is CAISESIPDWGLAVPPTQYF. The rearrangement joins TRBV10-3 to TRBJ2-5; TRBD2 matches at 11 bases. The CDR3 runs 20 residues. The V segment lost 0 bases and the J segment 7 bases; nucleotides outside the gene matches: 19. Germline V gene data show CDR1 as ENHRY and CDR2 as SYGVKD.